These T cell receptor beta chains were read from a single sample in a study of cytomegalovirus exposure and HLA in healthy donors. Sequencing was performed with immunoSEQ multiplex PCR; in TCRdb, only in-frame clones are kept and a portion is missing. In the table there are about 180,000 clones, about three quarters of which are singletons. Input material: PBMCs. The receptor source for this set is a woman aged 25 to 39 in good health and CMV-seropositive. CDR3s include the opening cysteine and the closing phenylalanine or tryptophan. Fields, in order: clone size, D gene, CDR3 length, J gene, V gene, CDR3 DNA, CDR3 protein. D genes are given only for firm matches. Some rows mark clone size as missing; the rest say once, few, many or name a class of expanded clone.

NA	TRBD1	15	TRBJ1-1	TRBV18	TGTGCCAGCTCACCTAGACAGGGAGTGAACACTGAAGCTTTCTTT	CASSPRQGVNTEAFF
NA	TRBD1	13	TRBJ2-7	TRBV7-9	TGTGCCAGCCGTGGGACAGTGAGAGGCGAGCAGTACTTC	CASRGTVRGEQYF
NA	TRBD2	16	TRBJ2-1	TRBV4-2	TGTGCCAGCAGCCAAGACCCTAGCGGGGTCTACAATGAGCAGTTCTTC	CASSQDPSGVYNEQFF
once	TRBD1	14	TRBJ1-1	TRBV11-2	TGTGCCAGCAGCTTACTTAGACAGGGAAGCGCGGCTTTCTTT	CASSLLRQGSAAFF
NA	TRBD2	18	TRBJ2-7	TRBV2	TGTGCCAGCAGTGAGCAGGGCACCACCGGACTAGCAGTCTCGGAGCAGTACTTC	CASSEQGTTGLAVSEQYF
NA	NA	13	TRBJ1-1	TRBV30	TGTGCCTGGAGACAGTTCGAGAACACTGAAGCTTTCTTT	CAWRQFENTEAFF
NA	NA	12	TRBJ1-1	TRBV25-1	TGTGCCAGCAGTGACCTCGGCACTGAAGCTTTCTTT	CASSDLGTEAFF
NA	NA	15	TRBJ2-7	TRBV5-1	TGCGCCAGCAGTTCAACCGGGACAACCCTTCGCGAGCAGTACTTC	CASSSTGTTLREQYF
NA	NA	14	TRBJ1-3	TRBV28	TGTGCCAGCAGTCCGGGGGGGGGAGGAAACACCATATATTTT	CASSPGGGGNTIYF
few	NA	13	TRBJ2-5	TRBV7-8	TGTGCCAGCAGCTTTTCGGGGAAAGAGACCCAGTACTTC	CASSFSGKETQYF
NA	NA	14	TRBJ2-7	TRBV21-1	TGTGCCAGTAGTTGCGGGACAGGAACGGACGAGCAGTACTTC	CASSCGTGTDEQYF
few	TRBD1	16	TRBJ2-7	TRBV28	TGTGCCAGCAGTTCGGGACCGGGACAGCTTGCCTACGAGCAGTACTTC	CASSSGPGQLAYEQYF
NA	TRBD2	16	TRBJ2-7	TRBV7-8	TGTGCCAGCAGCTTTAGGGTATGGACTAGCGGGTACGAGCAGTACTTC	CASSFRVWTSGYEQYF
NA	TRBD1	14	TRBJ2-3	TRBV5-1	TGCGCCAGCAGCAAGGTAGGGGGCGAAGATACGCAGTATTTT	CASSKVGGEDTQYF
NA	NA	14	TRBJ2-7	TRBV9	TGTGCCAGCAGCGCGACTATTCCTCCATACGAGCAGTACTTC	CASSATIPPYEQYF
NA	NA	14	TRBJ1-3	TRBV25-1	TGTGCCAGCAGTGAACGGGGGTCTGGAAACACCATATATTTT	CASSERGSGNTIYF
NA	TRBD2	17	TRBJ2-1	TRBV15	TGTGCCACCAGCAGAGCCCTAGCGGAGGGGACGTACAATGAGCAGTTCTTC	CATSRALAEGTYNEQFF
NA	NA	13	TRBJ1-1	TRBV19	TGTGCCAGTACCCGAGGCCTAAACACTGAAGCTTTCTTT	CASTRGLNTEAFF
NA	TRBD1	14	TRBJ2-7	TRBV11-3	TGTGCCAGCAGCTTAGGGACAGGGATCTACGAGCAGTACTTC	CASSLGTGIYEQYF
NA	NA	13	TRBJ1-1	TRBV14	TGTGCCAGCAGCCAAGCGGGAACACTTGAAGCTTTCTTT	CASSQAGTLEAFF
NA	TRBD1	18	TRBJ1-3	TRBV11-3	TGTGCCAGCAGCTTAGATTACTTCGACAGGGGGCAGGGAAACACCATATATTTT	CASSLDYFDRGQGNTIYF
NA	TRBD2	15	TRBJ2-7	TRBV29-1	TGCAGCGTCGATGGAAGAGCGGGAGAACCCCACGAGCAGTACTTC	CSVDGRAGEPHEQYF
once	NA	14	TRBJ1-2	TRBV10-3	TGTGCCATCAGTGAGTCTCTGGGGGCGAGTGGCTACACCTTC	CAISESLGASGYTF